The 25 T cell receptor beta chains below were found in one sample sequenced in a study of CD8+CD57+ T cells in acquired aplastic anemia (dated by TCRdb to the late 2010s). Sequenced on an Illumina HiSeq 2000. Profiling of TCR beta VDJ combinations and CDR3 sequences used genomic DNA as the template. TCRdb ran its own pipeline on the public reads, namely fastp trimming at Q25 and MiXCR clone calling, and kept in-frame beta chains. All rows with the same CDR3 protein become a single entry with the most common DNA and genes. This sample comprises hundreds of thousands of distinct CDR3 sequences, approximately 57% of them detected only once. 8% of the sample is taken by the ten largest. The sample consisted of sorted CD4+, CD8+, or CD8+CD57+ T cells (not recorded which) from PBMCs. The receptors derive from a human donor with severe aplastic anemia or a healthy control (not recorded which).

J is TRBJ2-3 and V is TRBV2; no firm D call. V lost 3 bases and J 2 bases, leaving 12 bases between the germline ends. CDR1 is SNHLY, CDR2 FYNNEI, per germline. CDR3 length equals 15 residues. The DNA of the CDR3 is TGTGCCAGCAGTGACGTCGGAGAGGCCACAGATACGCAGTATTTT. Amino acid sequence: CASSDVGEATDTQYF.

The chain carries TRBV20-1 and TRBJ1-2; 7 positions agree with TRBD1. Trimming took 5 bases from V and 2 from J; bases not matched to a gene: 8. Germline CDR1 DFQATT, CDR2 SNEGSKA (reference sequence). The CDR3 is 14 amino acids. In DNA, the CDR3 is TGCAGTGCTCTTAAAGGACAGGTCAACTATGGCTACACCTTC. This codes for CSALKGQVNYGYTF.

This chain links TRBV7-2 with TRBJ2-1; 14 bases match TRBD2. The CDR3 loop spans 18 amino acids. V lost 1 base to trimming and J lost 9 bases; unmatched junction nucleotides: 11. Germline values: CDR1 SGHTA, CDR2 FQGNSA. The CDR3 sequence: CASSLGRRLAGGLSEQFF. The CDR3 DNA is TGTGCCAGCAGCTTAGGTCGTCGACTAGCGGGGGGGCTCTCTGAGCAGTTCTTC.

The chain couples TRBV7-9 to TRBJ2-1, with D perhaps matching TRBD2 (6 bases). V lost 3 bases to trimming and J lost 4 bases, with 10 bases between them. The CDR3 loop spans 14 amino acids. Germline V gene lookup returns CDR1 SEHNR and CDR2 FQNEAQ (reference sequence). The CDR3 reads CASSFSGFYNEQFF. CDR3 in DNA: TGTGCCAGCAGCTTTAGCGGATTTTACAATGAGCAGTTCTTC.

Concerning this clonotype: A junction end diverges from the germline sequence, so it may reflect a read error. CDR3 amino acids: CATSVSGPGSHNEQFF. Written as DNA, the CDR3 is TGTGCCACCAGTGTTTCCGGGCCCGGCTCCCACAATGAGCAGTTCTTC. V is TRBV24-1 and J is TRBJ2-1; D unresolved. This CDR3 contains 16 residues. Germline V CDR1 and CDR2: KGHDR, SFDVKD.

This clonotype was counted at least ten times. V and J are TRBV5-8 and TRBJ1-5, with a tentative D call TRBD1 (5 bases). V lost 4 bases and J 4 bases, leaving 15 bases between the germline ends. CDR1 and CDR2 (germline): SGHTS, YDEGEE. The CDR3 extends over 15 amino acids. DNA of the CDR3: TGTGCCAGCAGCGCGGGACGGACCTATAATCAGCCCCAGCATTTT. This gives the protein CASSAGRTYNQPQHF. The full variable domain, with the rest looked up from reference TRBV5-8 and TRBJ1-5, is EAGVTQSPTHLIKTRGQQATLRCSPISGHTSVYWYQQALGLGLQFLLWYDEGEERNRGNFPPRFSGRQFPNYSSELNVNALELEDSALYLCASSAGRTYNQPQHFGDGTRLSIL.

This clonotype was picked up many times. V is TRBV7-9 and J is TRBJ2-7; D gene uncertain. CDR1 SEHNR and CDR2 FQNEAQ come from the germline V gene (reference sequence). V lost 1 base, J lost 1 base, and 5 bases lay in between. This CDR3 spans 13 amino acids. CDR3 region: CASSLGVSYEQYF. The CDR3 DNA reads as TGTGCCAGCAGCTTAGGAGTTTCCTACGAGCAGTACTTC.

A note on this clonotype: This may stem from a read error, because a much larger clone lies one nucleotide away. This chain links TRBV9 with TRBJ1-1; 10 bases align to TRBD1. Looked up from germline, CDR1 is SGDLS and CDR2 is YYNGEE. Trimming at V came to 6 bases and at J to 1 base, leaving 12 bases not matched to a gene. The CDR3 covers 17 residues. The CDR3 loop is CASTNVGTGAENTEAFF. The DNA of the CDR3 is TGTGCCAGCACAAACGTGGGGACAGGGGCGGAGAACACTGAAGCTTTCTTT.

This clonotype showed up many times. The rearrangement uses TRBV18 and TRBJ2-7; D may be TRBD2 (6 bases). This CDR3 has 14 amino acids. Trimming removed 2 bases from V and 2 bases from J, with 10 bases in between. Germline V CDR1 and CDR2: KGHSH, LQKENI. DNA for the CDR3: TGTGCCAGCTCACCAAAGGAGGGGACCTACGAGCAGTACTTC. Protein: CASSPKEGTYEQYF.

V gene TRBV10-3 combines with J gene TRBJ2-4; D ambiguous. Trimming left V 5 bases short and J 0 bases short, with 8 bases between. Germline V gives CDR1 ENHRY, CDR2 SYGVKD. The CDR3 is made up of 14 amino acids. The CDR3 protein is CAISTGLAKNIQYF. CDR3 in DNA: TGTGCCATCAGTACCGGGCTAGCCAAAAACATTCAGTACTTC.

V and J are TRBV5-1 and TRBJ1-6; unclear D gene. Germline V CDR1 and CDR2: SGHRS, YFSETQ. Deletions cut 0 bases from V and 10 bases from J, with 14 bases between. The CDR3 loop spans 15 amino acids. CDR3 coding DNA: TGCGCCAGCAGCTTGGCCGGTAGTCAATACTCACCCCTCCACTTT. This sequence encodes CASSLAGSQYSPLHF.

The chain recombines TRBV20-1 with TRBJ2-1; D may be TRBD1 (6 bases). The germline V gene encodes CDR1 DFQATT and CDR2 SNEGSKA (reference sequence). The CDR3 is 13 amino acids. Trimming removed 3 bases from V and 5 bases from J, with 11 bases in between. As DNA, the CDR3 is TGCAGTGCTAGGGACAGTACGAACAATGAGCAGTTCTTC. Amino acid sequence: CSARDSTNNEQFF.

CDR3 in amino acids: CATSRGDDHTGELFF. The CDR3 DNA reads TGTGCCACCAGCAGGGGAGATGATCACACCGGGGAGCTGTTTTTT. V is TRBV15 and J is TRBJ2-2; D is possibly TRBD2 (5 bases). The germline CDR1 and CDR2 sequences are LNHNV and YYDKDF (reference sequence). Trimming took off 3 bases at V and 3 bases at J, with 11 bases between the two ends. This CDR3 region has 15 residues.

A remark on this clonotype: One junction end does not reproduce the germline sequence, and a read error may be involved. The V call is TRBV10-1, the J call TRBJ2-3; TRBD2 agrees at 10 bases. Per germline, CDR1 WNHNN and CDR2 SYGVQD (reference sequence). This CDR3 is 14 amino acids long. The CDR3 DNA follows: TGTGCCATCAGTACTAGCGGGGGCACAGATACGCAGTATTTT. This sequence encodes CAISTSGGTDTQYF.

This clonotype was found many times. The V call is TRBV7-9, the J call TRBJ2-3; 9 bases line up with TRBD1. V lost 5 bases, J lost 3 bases, and 6 bases stayed unmatched. The CDR3 extends over 15 amino acids. Germline V gene data show CDR1 as SEHNR and CDR2 as FQNEAQ (reference sequence). The CDR3 protein is CASSLTGGRTDTQYF. DNA for the CDR3: TGTGCCAGCAGCCTGACAGGGGGACGTACAGATACGCAGTATTTT.

The CDR3 protein is CASSAVNSPLHF. CDR3 nucleotide sequence: TGTGCCAGCAGCGCTGTAAATTCACCCCTCCACTTT. V gene TRBV9 combines with J gene TRBJ1-6; no clear D. V was trimmed by 3 bases and J by 7 bases, leaving 5 bases between them. The CDR3 sequence is 12 residues long. Germline CDR1 is SGDLS and CDR2 is YYNGEE.

This clonotype was found a few times. The chain couples TRBV20-1 to TRBJ2-7, with D unresolved. The CDR3 covers 12 residues. Germline V gene data show CDR1 as DFQATT and CDR2 as SNEGSKA (reference sequence). With 6 bases removed from V and 5 bases from J, the gap between germline ends came to 14 bases. CDR3 sequence reads: CSAILAGNEQYF. The CDR3 DNA reads as TGCAGTGCCATCCTGGCCGGCAACGAGCAGTACTTC.

In its sample, this clonotype was seen many times. The J gene is TRBJ2-1, the V gene TRBV3-1; D gene ambiguous. The CDR3 sequence is 13 residues long. V shed 6 bases and J shed 5 bases, with 11 bases lying between them. Germline V gives CDR1 LGHDT, CDR2 YNNKEL (reference sequence). This CDR3 is CASRLIQNNEQFF. CDR3 sequence (DNA): TGTGCCAGCAGATTAATACAGAACAATGAGCAGTTCTTC.

This clonotype was seen only once. It may be a read error: a sequence one base away is much more abundant. The chain joins TRBV6-1 to TRBJ2-3, with D hard to call. CDR1 and CDR2 (germline): MNHNS, SASEGT. This CDR3 has 15 residues. V lost 2 bases, J lost 0 bases, and 9 bases lay in between. The CDR3 DNA reads TGTGCCAGCAGTGAACCTGGTTCTAGCACAGATACGCAGTATTTT. Encoded protein: CASSEPGSSTDTQYF.

The sample holds many counts of this clonotype. V is TRBV7-9 and J is TRBJ2-2; a possible D gene is TRBD2 (6 bases). Germline CDR1 reads SEHNR; CDR2 reads FQNEAQ (reference sequence). This CDR3 is 16 amino acids long. With 1 base removed from V and 4 bases from J, the gap between germline ends came to 13 bases. The CDR3 DNA follows: TGTGCCAGCAGCTTAGGAGTTGGGGGAGGCACCGGGGAGCTGTTTTTT. Residues: CASSLGVGGGTGELFF. Complete variable domain (other parts from reference TRBV7-9 and TRBJ2-2): DTGVSQNPRHKITKRGQNVTFRCDPISEHNRLYWYRQTLGQGPEFLTYFQNEAQLEKSRLLSDRFSAERPKGSFSTLEIQRTEQGDSAMYLCASSLGVGGGTGELFFGEGSRLTVL.

The CDR3 sequence: CSARGIAGEWTGELFF. Written as DNA, the CDR3 is TGCAGTGCTAGGGGAATAGCGGGAGAGTGGACCGGGGAGCTGTTTTTT. The chain couples TRBV20-1 to TRBJ2-2; 9 bases line up with TRBD2. V lost 3 bases to trimming and J lost 5 bases; unmatched junction nucleotides: 10. The length of the CDR3 is 16 residues. The V gene's germline CDR1 is DFQATT and CDR2 SNEGSKA (reference sequence).

The rearrangement uses TRBV5-1 and TRBJ2-2; a possible D gene is TRBD2 (5 bases). This CDR3 region has 15 residues. V was clipped by 1 base and J by 1 base, with 8 bases between them. From germline, CDR1 is SGHRS and CDR2 YFSETQ. The CDR3 DNA sequence: TGCGCCAGCAGCTTGACGGGAATGAACACCGGGGAGCTGTTTTTT. Translation: CASSLTGMNTGELFF.

V is TRBV7-9 and J is TRBJ1-4, with TRBD1 matching over 7 bases. CDR1 SEHNR and CDR2 FQNEAQ come from the germline V gene (reference sequence). This CDR3 is 14 amino acids long. V was clipped by 5 bases and J by 4 bases; unmatched bases: 4. CDR3 bases: TGTGCCAGCAGCAGGGGGCTAGGTAATGAAAAACTGTTTTTT. It is translated as CASSRGLGNEKLFF. Complete variable domain (other parts from reference TRBV7-9 and TRBJ1-4): DTGVSQNPRHKITKRGQNVTFRCDPISEHNRLYWYRQTLGQGPEFLTYFQNEAQLEKSRLLSDRFSAERPKGSFSTLEIQRTEQGDSAMYLCASSRGLGNEKLFFGSGTQLSVL.

CDR3 DNA sequence: TGTGCCAGCAGCTCCTGGACTAGTCGCGAGCAGTACTTC. Translated: CASSSWTSREQYF. The chain recombines TRBV7-9 with TRBJ2-7; the match to TRBD2 covers 7 bases. CDR3 size: 13 residues. Germline V gene data show CDR1 as SEHNR and CDR2 as FQNEAQ (reference sequence). The V gene end was trimmed by 4 bases and the J gene end by 6 bases; junction bases not matched to a gene: 6.

The CDR3 reads CASATGGGNTGELFF. The CDR3 DNA sequence: TGTGCCAGCGCCACCGGGGGCGGCAACACCGGGGAGCTGTTTTTT. The chain couples TRBV7-8 to TRBJ2-2; D may match TRBD1 or TRBD2 (6 bases each). Trimming left V 8 bases short and J 2 bases short, with 15 bases between. CDR3 length equals 15 residues. Germline loops: CDR1 SGHVS, CDR2 FQNEAQ.